This paragraph covers one T cell receptor beta chain sequence. The antigen remains undetermined. Method: immunoSEQ multiplex PCR; TCRdb's copy keeps in-frame clones and lacks some. Of about 68,000 clones in the sample, around nine tenths were seen once. This sample is drawn from a study of OX40 agonist ivuxolimab in advanced cancers. Turning to the study itself: Intravenous ivuxolimab was administered to patients every 2 weeks at 0.01 to 10 mg/kg. Every patient in dose escalation had hepatocellular carcinoma, melanoma, renal cell or head and neck cancer. Three partial responders included one hepatocellular carcinoma patient and two cutaneous melanoma patients.

General study points: Expanded peripheral T cell antigen specificity was not determined.

Germline V gene sequence: CDR1 MNHNY, CDR2 SVGAGI (reference sequence). V was shortened by 2 bases and J by 2 bases, with 10 bases between the two germline ends. CDR3 size: 14 residues. The receptor was isolated from an adult with an advanced solid tumor such as melanoma, head and neck, liver or kidney cancer. This chain connects TRBV6-6 to TRBJ2-7; D remains unclear. The specimen comprised CD4+ or CD8+ T cells sorted from blood, sampled in a trial of the OX40 agonist ivuxolimab. The CDR3 DNA reads as TGTGCCAGCAGTTACGCGCAGGCCACCTACGAGCAGTACTTC. Its protein is CASSYAQATYEQYF.